The 23 T cell receptor beta chains presented below share a single source sample, sequenced in a study of response to subunit inactivated influenza vaccine. In TCRdb, the RT-PCR reads were re-called with MiXCR into one record per CDR3 protein. The table lists some 800,000 distinct CDR3 sequences, less than 25% of them singletons. This specimen was PBMCs from blood, taken approximately 5 days after vaccination. All receptors derive from a man aged 50 to 59 who received an inactivated influenza vaccine.

The gene calls are TRBV5-1 and TRBJ2-5; 7 nucleotides line up with TRBD2. Losses at the gene ends were 0 bases for V and 5 bases for J; bases not matched to a gene: 7. CDR1 is SGHRS, CDR2 YFSETQ, per germline. The CDR3 is 15 residues long. CDR3 DNA sequence: TGCGCCAGCAGCTTGGTAGGCGGGAGAGTGGAGACCCAGTACTTC. Residues: CASSLVGGRVETQYF.

The chain combines TRBV7-8 with TRBJ2-4; TRBD1 aligns across 10 bases. Germline CDR1 reads SGHVS; CDR2 reads FQNEAQ. The CDR3 has 18 amino acids. Unmatched junction bases numbered 6, after V lost 1 base and J lost 0 bases. CDR3 sequence: CASSLVTGGLLAKNIQYF. Here the CDR3 DNA reads TGTGCCAGCAGCTTAGTGACAGGGGGCCTCCTAGCCAAAAACATTCAGTACTTC.

V and J are TRBV9 and TRBJ2-1; D is possibly TRBD1 (6 bases). CDR1 SGDLS and CDR2 YYNGEE come from the germline V gene. V was shortened by 4 bases and J by 0 bases, with 11 bases between the two germline ends. CDR3 length equals 15 residues. The CDR3 sequence is CASSPGQTSYNEQFF. CDR3 in DNA: TGTGCCAGCAGCCCCGGACAGACCTCCTACAATGAGCAGTTCTTC.

This clonotype was seen a few times. J is TRBJ2-7 and V is TRBV4-3; D possibly corresponds to TRBD1 (6 bases). CDR3 length: 15 amino acids. The V end lost 0 bases, the J end lost 3 bases, and 12 bases lay between the germline ends. Germline V gene lookup returns CDR1 LGHNA and CDR2 YSLEER. The DNA of the CDR3 is TGCGCCAGCAGCCAAGATAAGACAGGATACTACGAGCAGTACTTC. As protein: CASSQDKTGYYEQYF.

This chain links TRBV28 with TRBJ2-1, with TRBD2 identical over 7 bases. This CDR3 has 13 residues. V dropped 7 bases and J dropped 9; count of bases not matched to a gene: 9. Germline CDR1 MDHEN, CDR2 SYDVKM. This chain's CDR3 is CASTLAGVIEQFF. Here the CDR3 DNA reads TGTGCCAGCACCTTGGCGGGAGTTATTGAGCAGTTCTTC.

The V call is TRBV7-2, the J call TRBJ2-6; D perhaps matches TRBD1 (5 bases). This CDR3 contains 16 residues. Germline CDR1 SGHTA, CDR2 FQGNSA. Trimming removed 1 base at V and 4 bases at J, with 11 bases between. CDR3 nucleotide sequence: TGTGCCAGCAGCTTAGTCGCCAGGGCAGGGGCCAACGTCCTGACTTTC. It yields the protein CASSLVARAGANVLTF. The full variable domain, rest sourced from reference TRBV7-2 and TRBJ2-6, is GAGVSQSPSNKVTEKGKDVELRCDPISGHTALYWYRQSLGQGLEFLIYFQGNSAPDKSGLPSDRFSAERTGGSVSTLTIQRTQQEDSAVYLCASSLVARAGANVLTFGAGSRLTVL.

This chain joins TRBV20-1 and TRBJ2-1, with TRBD2 identical over 8 bases. The junction had 7 bases not matched to a gene; V was cut back by 3 bases and J by 6 bases. Germline CDR1 DFQATT, CDR2 SNEGSKA (reference sequence). The CDR3 totals 14 residues. CDR3 in amino acids: CSASGLAGSNEQFF. Written as DNA, the CDR3 is TGCAGTGCTAGTGGGCTAGCGGGTAGCAATGAGCAGTTCTTC.

This clonotype has a handful of counts. The chain is built from TRBV11-2 and TRBJ2-7; the D gene is possibly TRBD1 (6 bases). Germline V lookup: CDR1 SGHAT, CDR2 FQNNGV. This CDR3 spans 16 amino acids. V was shortened by 4 bases and J by 0 bases, with 16 bases between the two germline ends. CDR3 sequence (DNA): TGTGCCAGCAGCTCGCTATACAGGGTAGACTCCTACGAGCAGTACTTC. Translation gives CASSSLYRVDSYEQYF.

Remarks on this clonotype: A much bigger clone sits one base away, suggesting this may be a read error. The gene calls are TRBV10-3 and TRBJ2-3, with D tentatively TRBD1 (5 bases). Germline V lookup: CDR1 ENHRY, CDR2 SYGVKD. The CDR3 is 15 residues long. DNA of the CDR3: TGTGCCATCAGTGAAAGACAGTGGGGCACAGATGCGCAGTATTTT. Its protein is CAISERQWGTDAQYF.

In its sample, this clonotype was seen a few times. This chain links TRBV10-3 with TRBJ2-6, with D hard to call. V gave up 5 bases and J gave up 2 bases, with 13 bases separating them. The CDR3 has 16 amino acids. Germline-derived CDR1 and CDR2 are ENHRY and SYGVKD. The CDR3 protein is CAISFSPPAGANVLTF. The CDR3 bases are TGTGCCATCAGTTTTTCCCCTCCGGCTGGGGCCAACGTCCTGACTTTC.

This chain links TRBV5-1 with TRBJ1-4; the match to TRBD1 covers 9 bases. J gave up 8 bases and V 2 bases, and 10 bases lay outside the gene matches. Germline V lookup: CDR1 SGHRS, CDR2 YFSETQ. This CDR3 region has 16 residues. CDR3 sequence reads: CASSFGDREEREKLFF. The CDR3 coding sequence is TGCGCCAGCAGCTTTGGGGACAGGGAGGAGAGAGAAAAACTGTTTTTT.

V gene TRBV28 combines with J gene TRBJ2-7, with D hard to call. V lost 5 bases and J lost 3, with 8 bases in between. The CDR3 is 12 residues long. Germline lookup yields CDR1 MDHEN and CDR2 SYDVKM. DNA of the CDR3: TGTGCCAGCAGTCCGTGGCGCTACGAGCAGTACTTC. Its protein is CASSPWRYEQYF.

The chain couples TRBV11-2 to TRBJ2-1; 9 bases match TRBD1. The ends lost 5 bases at V and 15 bases at J; junction bases unmatched: 8. This CDR3 has 12 residues. Germline V lookup: CDR1 SGHAT, CDR2 FQNNGV. In DNA, the CDR3 is TGTGCCAGCAGCGAAACAGGGGGCAACCGGTTCTTC. Amino acids: CASSETGGNRFF.

V is TRBV19 and J is TRBJ1-2; D possibly corresponds to TRBD1 (6 bases). Looked up from germline, CDR1 is LNHDA and CDR2 is SQIVND (reference sequence). V was shortened by 8 bases and J by 3 bases, with 16 bases between the two germline ends. This CDR3 is 14 amino acids long. CDR3 loop: CASRWTAGYYGYTF. The CDR3 region has the DNA TGTGCCAGTCGGTGGACAGCCGGATACTATGGCTACACCTTC.

A few counts support this clonotype. The CDR3 is CASSYSTAVTSEAFF. CDR3 coding DNA: TGTGCCAGCAGTTACTCGACAGCCGTTACCTCTGAAGCTTTCTTT. The chain uses TRBV6-5 and TRBJ1-1; possible D gene TRBD1, 5 bases. Germline values: CDR1 MNHEY, CDR2 SVGAGI. The CDR3 has 15 residues. Trimming left V 0 bases short and J 6 bases short, with 14 bases between.

This clonotype has just a few counts. This chain links TRBV7-8 with TRBJ1-1; D unresolved. V shed 4 bases and J shed 0 bases, with 18 bases lying between them. CDR1 is SGHVS and CDR2 is FQNEAQ in the germline V gene. This CDR3 comprises 17 residues. The CDR3 region is CASSSTPGGRLNTEAFF. DNA for the CDR3: TGTGCCAGCAGCTCAACGCCGGGAGGGCGGTTGAACACTGAAGCTTTCTTT.

The chain uses TRBV7-9 and TRBJ2-7; tentatively, D is TRBD2 (5 bases). V lost 1 base and J lost 0, with 13 bases in between. CDR1 and CDR2 (germline): SEHNR, FQNEAQ (reference sequence). This CDR3 spans 16 amino acids. CDR3 coding DNA: TGTGCCAGCAGCTTAGGAATGTCCGGGGACTCCTACGAGCAGTACTTC. Translating gives CASSLGMSGDSYEQYF.

The table lists this clonotype with a few counts. V and J are TRBV7-9 and TRBJ2-1, with TRBD1 identical over 9 bases. The CDR3 is made up of 14 amino acids. V gave up 4 bases and J gave up 6 bases; unmatched junction bases: 4. Germline V gene lookup returns CDR1 SEHNR and CDR2 FQNEAQ (reference sequence). The CDR3 is CASSSGQGRNEQFF. CDR3 sequence (DNA): TGTGCCAGCAGCTCGGGACAGGGACGCAATGAGCAGTTCTTC.

This clonotype was seen only a few times. This sequence joins TRBV5-5 and TRBJ2-7; D unresolved. Germline assignment: CDR1 SGHKS and CDR2 YYEKEE (reference sequence). V lost 7 bases to trimming and J lost 2 bases, with 13 bases between them. This CDR3 has 13 residues. The DNA of the CDR3 is TGTGCCAGCCGGATGGCATTGACCTACGAGCAGTACTTC. Encoded protein: CASRMALTYEQYF.

J is TRBJ1-1 and V is TRBV4-1, with 10 bases lining up with TRBD1. V was clipped by 1 base and J by 1 base; unmatched bases: 3. The germline V gene encodes CDR1 MGHRA and CDR2 YSYEKL. The CDR3 contains 16 residues. CDR3 loop: CASSQGQGAWNTEAFF. In nucleotides, the CDR3 is TGCGCCAGCAGCCAAGGACAGGGGGCTTGGAACACTGAAGCTTTCTTT.

This sequence joins TRBV4-3 and TRBJ2-7; TRBD1 aligns across 7 bases. Looked up from germline, CDR1 is LGHNA and CDR2 is YSLEER. The ends lost 0 bases at V and 2 bases at J; junction bases unmatched: 4. The CDR3 sequence is 15 residues long. CDR3 protein: CASSQDEQGTYEQYF. Here the CDR3 DNA reads TGCGCCAGCAGCCAAGATGAACAGGGGACCTACGAGCAGTACTTC.

This clonotype has more than one count but fewer than ten. The rearrangement uses TRBV12-3 or TRBV12-4 and TRBJ1-1; TRBD1 matches 12 bases. Unmatched junction bases numbered 17, after V lost 7 bases and J lost 11 bases. CDR3 length: 16 amino acids. The CDR3 DNA is TGTGCCAGCATCCCTACGTCCGGGACAGGGGGCTTCATGGCTTTCTTT. This gives the protein CASIPTSGTGGFMAFF.

This clonotype was recorded at least ten times. V gene TRBV29-1 combines with J gene TRBJ2-7; possible D gene TRBD1, 5 bases. CDR1 is SQVTM and CDR2 is ANQGSEA in the germline V gene. V dropped 5 bases and J dropped 1 base, with 15 bases sitting between them. The CDR3 length is 14 residues. Written as DNA, the CDR3 is TGCAGCGTTAACTCACAGGCAAATTCCTACGAGCAGTACTTC. It yields the protein CSVNSQANSYEQYF.